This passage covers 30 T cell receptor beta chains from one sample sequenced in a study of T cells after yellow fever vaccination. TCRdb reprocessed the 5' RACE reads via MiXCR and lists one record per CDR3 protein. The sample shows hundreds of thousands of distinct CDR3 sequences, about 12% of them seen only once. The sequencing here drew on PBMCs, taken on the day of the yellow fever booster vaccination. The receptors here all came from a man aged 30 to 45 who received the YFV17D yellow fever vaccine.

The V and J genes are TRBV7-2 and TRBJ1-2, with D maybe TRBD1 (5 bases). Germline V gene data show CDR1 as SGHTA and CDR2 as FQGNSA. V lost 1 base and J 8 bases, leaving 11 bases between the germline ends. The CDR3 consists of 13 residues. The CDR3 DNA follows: TGTGCCAGCAGCTTAGGGGCAGGGCTCGGCTACACCTTC. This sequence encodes CASSLGAGLGYTF.

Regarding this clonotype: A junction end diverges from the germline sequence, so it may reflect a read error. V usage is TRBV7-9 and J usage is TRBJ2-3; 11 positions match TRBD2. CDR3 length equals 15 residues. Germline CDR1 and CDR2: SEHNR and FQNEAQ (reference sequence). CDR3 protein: CASSLGLAETGTQYF. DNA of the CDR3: TGTGCCAGCAGCCTGGGACTAGCGGAAACAGGTACGCAGTATTTT. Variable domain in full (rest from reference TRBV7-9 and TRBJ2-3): DTGVSQNPRHKITKRGQNVTFRCDPISEHNRLYWYRQTLGQGPEFLTYFQNEAQLEKSRLLSDRFSAERPKGSFSTLEIQRTEQGDSAMYLCASSLGLAETGTQYFGPGTRLTVL.

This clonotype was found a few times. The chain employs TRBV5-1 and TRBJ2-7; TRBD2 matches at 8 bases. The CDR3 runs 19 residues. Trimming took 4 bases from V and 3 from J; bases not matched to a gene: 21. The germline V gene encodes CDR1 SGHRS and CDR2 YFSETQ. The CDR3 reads CASSPAGAFLSGAHYEQYF. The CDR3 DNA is TGCGCCAGCAGCCCCGCGGGGGCCTTTCTTAGCGGGGCACACTACGAGCAGTACTTC.

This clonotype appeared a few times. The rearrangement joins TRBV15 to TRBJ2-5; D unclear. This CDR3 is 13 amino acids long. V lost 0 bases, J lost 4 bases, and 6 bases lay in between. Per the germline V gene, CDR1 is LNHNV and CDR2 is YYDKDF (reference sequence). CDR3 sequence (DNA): TGTGCCACCAGCAGAGAACGCTCAGAGACCCAGTACTTC. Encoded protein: CATSRERSETQYF. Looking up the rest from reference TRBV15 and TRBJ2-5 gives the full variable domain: DAMVIQNPRYQVTQFGKPVTLSCSQTLNHNVMYWYQQKSSQAPKLLFHYYDKDFNNEADTPDNFQSRRPNTSFCFLDIRSPGLGDTAMYLCATSRERSETQYFGPGTRLLVL.

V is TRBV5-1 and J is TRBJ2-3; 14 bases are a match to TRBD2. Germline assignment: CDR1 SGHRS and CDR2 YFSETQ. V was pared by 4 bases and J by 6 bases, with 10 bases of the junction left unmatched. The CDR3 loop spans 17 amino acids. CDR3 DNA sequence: TGCGCCAGCAGCCGCGGACTAGCGGGAGGAACTTTGGATACGCAGTATTTT. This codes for CASSRGLAGGTLDTQYF.

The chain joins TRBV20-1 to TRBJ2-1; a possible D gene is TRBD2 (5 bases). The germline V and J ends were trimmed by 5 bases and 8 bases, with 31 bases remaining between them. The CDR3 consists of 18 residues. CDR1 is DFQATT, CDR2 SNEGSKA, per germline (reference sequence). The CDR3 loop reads CSAPSLRSSRAPGYEQFF. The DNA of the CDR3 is TGCAGTGCTCCATCCCTAAGGTCCAGTCGGGCTCCGGGGTATGAGCAGTTCTTC.

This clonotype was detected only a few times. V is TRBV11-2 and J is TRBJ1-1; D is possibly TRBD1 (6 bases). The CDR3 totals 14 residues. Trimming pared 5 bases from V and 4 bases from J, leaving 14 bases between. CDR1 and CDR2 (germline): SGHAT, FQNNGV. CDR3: CASSATGSGTEAFF. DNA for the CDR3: TGTGCCAGCAGCGCAACAGGGTCGGGCACTGAAGCTTTCTTT. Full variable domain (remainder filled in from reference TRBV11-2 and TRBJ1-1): EAGVAQSPRYKIIEKRQSVAFWCNPISGHATLYWYQQILGQGPKLLIQFQNNGVVDDSQLPKDRFSAERLKGVDSTLKIQPAKLEDSAVYLCASSATGSGTEAFFGQGTRLTVV.

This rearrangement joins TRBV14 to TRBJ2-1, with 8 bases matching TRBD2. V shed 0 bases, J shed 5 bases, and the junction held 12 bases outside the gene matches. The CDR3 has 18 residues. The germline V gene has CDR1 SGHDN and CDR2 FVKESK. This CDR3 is CASSQELRLSGRDNEQFF. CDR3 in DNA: TGTGCCAGCAGCCAAGAATTACGGCTCAGCGGGAGAGACAATGAGCAGTTCTTC.

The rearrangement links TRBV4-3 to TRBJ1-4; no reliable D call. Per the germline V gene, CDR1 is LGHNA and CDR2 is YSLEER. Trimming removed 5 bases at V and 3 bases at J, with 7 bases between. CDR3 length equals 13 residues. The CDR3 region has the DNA TGCGCCAGCAGCATACGGGCTAATGAAAAACTGTTTTTT. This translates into CASSIRANEKLFF.

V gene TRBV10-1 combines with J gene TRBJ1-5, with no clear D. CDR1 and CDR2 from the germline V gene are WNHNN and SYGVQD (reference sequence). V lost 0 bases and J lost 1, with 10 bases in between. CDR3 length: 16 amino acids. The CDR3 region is CASSESRVSSNQPQHF. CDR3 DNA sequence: TGCGCCAGCAGTGAGTCGAGGGTATCGAGCAATCAGCCCCAGCATTTT.

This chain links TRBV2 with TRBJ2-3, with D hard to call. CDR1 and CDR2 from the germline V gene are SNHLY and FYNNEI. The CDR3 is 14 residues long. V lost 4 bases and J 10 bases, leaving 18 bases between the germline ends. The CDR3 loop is CASSGTGLPHPQYF. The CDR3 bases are TGTGCCAGCAGTGGTACCGGGCTCCCGCATCCGCAGTATTTT.

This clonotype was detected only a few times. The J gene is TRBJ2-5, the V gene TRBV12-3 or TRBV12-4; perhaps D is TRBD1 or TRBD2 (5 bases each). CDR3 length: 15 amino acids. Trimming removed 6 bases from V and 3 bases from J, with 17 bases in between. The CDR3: CASRYSGTAKETQYF. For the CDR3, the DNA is TGTGCCAGCAGATACTCCGGGACGGCTAAAGAGACCCAGTACTTC.

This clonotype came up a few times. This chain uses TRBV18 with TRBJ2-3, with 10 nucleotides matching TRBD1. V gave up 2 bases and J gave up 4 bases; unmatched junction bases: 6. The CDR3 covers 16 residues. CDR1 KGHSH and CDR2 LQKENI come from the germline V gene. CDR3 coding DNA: TGTGCCAGCTCACCATATCCCGGGACAGGGGCAGATACGCAGTATTTT. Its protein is CASSPYPGTGADTQYF.

This chain's CDR3 is CASSYSRGHSYEQYF. CDR3 DNA: TGTGCCAGCAGTTACAGCAGGGGGCACTCCTACGAGCAGTACTTC. The chain joins TRBV6-5 to TRBJ2-7; 8 positions agree with TRBD1. J was trimmed by 0 bases and V by 2 bases; bases with no gene match: 3. Germline V gene sequence: CDR1 MNHEY, CDR2 SVGAGI. The CDR3 has 15 residues.

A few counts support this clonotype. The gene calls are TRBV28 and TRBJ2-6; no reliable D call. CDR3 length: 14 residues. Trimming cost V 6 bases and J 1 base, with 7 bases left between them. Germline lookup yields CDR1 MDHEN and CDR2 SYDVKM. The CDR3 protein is CASRAGSGANVLTF. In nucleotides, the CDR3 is TGTGCCAGCAGGGCTGGATCTGGGGCCAACGTCCTGACTTTC.

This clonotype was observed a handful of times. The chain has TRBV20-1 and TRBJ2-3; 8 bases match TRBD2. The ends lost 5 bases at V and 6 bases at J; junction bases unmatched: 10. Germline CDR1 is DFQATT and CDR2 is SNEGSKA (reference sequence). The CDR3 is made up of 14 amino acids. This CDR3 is CSAFGLAGADTQYF. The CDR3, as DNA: TGCAGTGCTTTCGGACTAGCTGGGGCGGATACGCAGTATTTT.

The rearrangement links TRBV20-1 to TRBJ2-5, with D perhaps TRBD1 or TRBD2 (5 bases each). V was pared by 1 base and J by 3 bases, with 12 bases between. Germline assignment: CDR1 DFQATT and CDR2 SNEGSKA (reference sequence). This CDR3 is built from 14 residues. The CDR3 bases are TGCAGTGCTAGAGTCTTGGGACCAGAAGAGACCCAGTACTTC. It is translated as CSARVLGPEETQYF.

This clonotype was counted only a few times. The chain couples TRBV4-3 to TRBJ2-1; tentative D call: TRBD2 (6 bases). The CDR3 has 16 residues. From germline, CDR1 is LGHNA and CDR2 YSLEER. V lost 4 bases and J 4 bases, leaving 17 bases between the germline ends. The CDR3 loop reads CASSRDWRRFYNEQFF. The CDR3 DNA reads TGCGCCAGCAGCCGGGACTGGAGAAGATTTTACAATGAGCAGTTCTTC.

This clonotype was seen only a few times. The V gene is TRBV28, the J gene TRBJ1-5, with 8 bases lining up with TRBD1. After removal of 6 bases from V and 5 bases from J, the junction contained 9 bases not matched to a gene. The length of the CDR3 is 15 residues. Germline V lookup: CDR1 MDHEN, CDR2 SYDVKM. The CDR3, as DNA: TGTGCCAGCAGCCTACTCACAGGGGGTTATCAGCCCCAGCATTTT. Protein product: CASSLLTGGYQPQHF. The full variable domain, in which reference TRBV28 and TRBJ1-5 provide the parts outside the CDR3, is DVKVTQSSRYLVKRTGEKVFLECVQDMDHENMFWYRQDPGLGLRLIYFSYDVKMKEKGDIPEGYSVSREKKERFSLILESASTNQTSMYLCASSLLTGGYQPQHFGDGTRLSIL.

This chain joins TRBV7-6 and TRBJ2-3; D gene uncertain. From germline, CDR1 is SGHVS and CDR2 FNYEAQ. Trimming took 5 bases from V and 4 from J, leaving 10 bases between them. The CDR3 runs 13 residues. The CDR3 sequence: CASSGVEPDTQYF. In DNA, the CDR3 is TGTGCCAGCAGCGGGGTCGAACCAGATACGCAGTATTTT.

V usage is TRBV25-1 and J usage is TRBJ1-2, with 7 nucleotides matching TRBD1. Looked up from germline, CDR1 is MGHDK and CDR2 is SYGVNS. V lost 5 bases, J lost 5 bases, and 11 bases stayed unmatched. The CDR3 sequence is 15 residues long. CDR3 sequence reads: CASSIETGRFYGYTF. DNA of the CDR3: TGTGCCAGCAGTATAGAGACAGGGAGATTTTATGGCTACACCTTC.

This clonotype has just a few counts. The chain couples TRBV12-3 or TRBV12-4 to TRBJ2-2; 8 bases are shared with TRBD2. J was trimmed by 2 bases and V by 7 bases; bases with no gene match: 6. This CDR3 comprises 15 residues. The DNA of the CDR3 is TGTGCCAGCAACCGACTAGCGTCAAACACCGGGGAGCTGTTTTTT. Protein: CASNRLASNTGELFF.

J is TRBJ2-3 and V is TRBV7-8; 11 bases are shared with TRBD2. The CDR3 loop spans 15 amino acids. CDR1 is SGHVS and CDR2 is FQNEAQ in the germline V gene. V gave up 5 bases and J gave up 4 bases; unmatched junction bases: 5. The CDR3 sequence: CASSIGTSGPDTQYF. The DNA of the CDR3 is TGTGCCAGCAGCATCGGGACTAGCGGACCAGATACGCAGTATTTT.

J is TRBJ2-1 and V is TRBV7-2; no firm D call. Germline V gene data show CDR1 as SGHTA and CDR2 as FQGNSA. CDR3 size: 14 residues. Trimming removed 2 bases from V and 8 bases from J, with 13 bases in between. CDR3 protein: CASSLSIFSDEQFF. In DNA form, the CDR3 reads TGTGCCAGCAGCTTAAGTATTTTCTCCGATGAGCAGTTCTTC. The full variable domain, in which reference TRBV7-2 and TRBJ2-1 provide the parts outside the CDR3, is GAGVSQSPSNKVTEKGKDVELRCDPISGHTALYWYRQSLGQGLEFLIYFQGNSAPDKSGLPSDRFSAERTGGSVSTLTIQRTQQEDSAVYLCASSLSIFSDEQFFGPGTRLTVL.

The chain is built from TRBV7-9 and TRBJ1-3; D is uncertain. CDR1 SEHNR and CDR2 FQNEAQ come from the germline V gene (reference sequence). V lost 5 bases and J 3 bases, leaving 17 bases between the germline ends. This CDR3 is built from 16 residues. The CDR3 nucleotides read TGTGCCAGCAGCGTATTGGCAGGCGGAGTTGGAAACACCATATATTTT. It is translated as CASSVLAGGVGNTIYF.

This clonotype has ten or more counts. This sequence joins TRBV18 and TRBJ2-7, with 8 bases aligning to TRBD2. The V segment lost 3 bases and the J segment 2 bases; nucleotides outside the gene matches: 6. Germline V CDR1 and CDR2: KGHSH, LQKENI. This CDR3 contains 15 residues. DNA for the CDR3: TGTGCCAGCTCACCGGGAAGCGGGGGAACCTACGAGCAGTACTTC. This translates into CASSPGSGGTYEQYF. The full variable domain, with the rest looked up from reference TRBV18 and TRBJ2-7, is NAGVMQNPRHLVRRRGQEARLRCSPMKGHSHVYWYRQLPEEGLKFMVYLQKENIIDESGMPKERFSAEFPKEGPSILRIQQVVRGDSAAYFCASSPGSGGTYEQYFGPGTRLTVT.

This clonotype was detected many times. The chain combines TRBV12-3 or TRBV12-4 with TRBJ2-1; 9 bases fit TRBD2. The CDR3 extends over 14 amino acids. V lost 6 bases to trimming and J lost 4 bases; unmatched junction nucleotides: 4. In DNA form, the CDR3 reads TGTGCCAGCAGCAAGACTAGCGGTTACAATGAGCAGTTCTTC. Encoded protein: CASSKTSGYNEQFF.

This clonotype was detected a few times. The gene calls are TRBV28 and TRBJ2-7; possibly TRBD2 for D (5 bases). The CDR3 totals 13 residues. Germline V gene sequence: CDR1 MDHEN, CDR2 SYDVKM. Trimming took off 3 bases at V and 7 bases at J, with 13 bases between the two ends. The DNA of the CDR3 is TGTGCCAGCAGTTTTCCCCCCCGGGAAGAGCAGTACTTC. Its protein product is CASSFPPREEQYF.

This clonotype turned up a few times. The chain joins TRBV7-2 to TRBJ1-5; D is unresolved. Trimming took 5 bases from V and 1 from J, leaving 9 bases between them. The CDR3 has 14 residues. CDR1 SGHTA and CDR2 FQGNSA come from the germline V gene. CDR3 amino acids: CASSRRSSNQPQHF. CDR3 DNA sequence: TGTGCCAGCAGCCGAAGGAGCAGCAATCAGCCCCAGCATTTT.

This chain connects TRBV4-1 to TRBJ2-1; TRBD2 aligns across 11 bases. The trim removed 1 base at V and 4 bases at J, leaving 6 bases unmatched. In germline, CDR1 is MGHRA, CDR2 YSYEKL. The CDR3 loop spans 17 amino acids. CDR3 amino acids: CASSQGSGRAFYNEQFF. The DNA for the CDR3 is TGCGCCAGCAGCCAAGGTAGCGGGAGGGCCTTTTACAATGAGCAGTTCTTC.